These 19 T cell receptor beta chains share one sample of origin, sequenced in a study of siplizumab effects on memory and regulatory T cells. The repertoire was sequenced with immunoSEQ multiplex PCR; TCRdb's copy has only in-frame clones and lacks some. The sample has some 100,000 clones, about 92% seen once; the top ten hold about 0.7%. Sample: Tregs sorted from blood. The source of these receptors is a human donor in good health.

The chain carries TRBV12-5 and TRBJ2-2; 8 nucleotides align to TRBD2. Trimming took 10 bases from V and 5 from J; bases not matched to a gene: 6. The germline gives CDR1 LGHNT, CDR2 FRNRAP. The CDR3 has 13 amino acids. The CDR3, as DNA: TGTGCTACACGCGGGGGGTTAACCGGGGAGCTGTTTTTT. It encodes CATRGGLTGELFF.

CDR3 amino acids: CSARGGLGQFF. Written as DNA, the CDR3 is TGCAGTGCTAGAGGCGGGCTGGGGCAGTTCTTC. The chain links TRBV20-1 to TRBJ2-1; possibly TRBD2 for D (5 bases). Germline V gene lookup returns CDR1 DFQATT and CDR2 SNEGSKA (reference sequence). Trimming took off 1 base at V and 12 bases at J, with 10 bases between the two ends. The CDR3 totals 11 residues.

The chain uses TRBV7-9 and TRBJ2-5; 7 nucleotides match TRBD1. The CDR3 has 16 residues. Per germline, CDR1 SEHNR and CDR2 FQNEAQ (reference sequence). J lost 2 bases, V lost 8 bases, and 14 bases had no gene match. CDR3 residues: CASHRPGGGQQETQYF. In nucleotides, the CDR3 is TGTGCCAGCCACCGCCCTGGTGGGGGACAGCAAGAGACCCAGTACTTC. The whole variable domain, remainder taken from reference TRBV7-9 and TRBJ2-5, is DTGVSQNPRHKITKRGQNVTFRCDPISEHNRLYWYRQTLGQGPEFLTYFQNEAQLEKSRLLSDRFSAERPKGSFSTLEIQRTEQGDSAMYLCASHRPGGGQQETQYFGPGTRLLVL.

The chain links TRBV15 to TRBJ2-7, with D unclear. The ends were cut back, 0 bases at V and 3 bases at J, with 12 bases in the middle. Germline CDR1 is LNHNV and CDR2 is YYDKDF (reference sequence). The CDR3 has 15 amino acids. In DNA, the CDR3 is TGTGCCACCAGCAGAGATAGGTTGGTGAGCTACGAGCAGTACTTC. It translates to CATSRDRLVSYEQYF.

The rearrangement links TRBV18 to TRBJ2-4; a possible D gene is TRBD1 (6 bases). V dropped 3 bases and J dropped 6 bases, with 12 bases sitting between them. Germline-derived CDR1 and CDR2 are KGHSH and LQKENI. The CDR3 contains 14 residues. CDR3 sequence reads: CASSPQGFSNIQYF. The CDR3 DNA sequence: TGTGCCAGCTCACCTCAGGGGTTCTCAAACATTCAGTACTTC.

The chain is built from TRBV10-3 and TRBJ2-1, with TRBD2 matching 10 bases. Germline CDR1 reads ENHRY; CDR2 reads SYGVKD. This CDR3 region has 14 residues. After removal of 4 bases from V and 9 bases from J, the junction contained 6 bases not matched to a gene. The CDR3 reads CAISVTSGSREQFF. CDR3 DNA sequence: TGTGCCATCAGTGTGACTAGCGGGTCTCGTGAGCAGTTCTTC.

The genes are TRBV5-1 and TRBJ2-5; 13 nucleotides line up with TRBD2. This CDR3 is 16 amino acids long. CDR1 and CDR2 from the germline V gene are SGHRS and YFSETQ. The junction had 6 bases not matched to a gene; V was cut back by 4 bases and J by 3 bases. In DNA, the CDR3 is TGCGCCAGCAGCGGAAGGACTAGCGGGAGAAAAGAGACCCAGTACTTC. This encodes CASSGRTSGRKETQYF. The variable domain in full, with the rest retrieved from reference TRBV5-1 and TRBJ2-5, is KAGVTQTPRYLIKTRGQQVTLSCSPISGHRSVSWYQQTPGQGLQFLFEYFSETQRNKGNFPGRFSGRQFSNSRSEMNVSTLELGDSALYLCASSGRTSGRKETQYFGPGTRLLVL.

V and J are TRBV14 and TRBJ2-1; the match to TRBD2 covers 13 bases. The junction had 6 bases not matched to a gene; V was cut back by 1 base and J by 3 bases. CDR3 length: 18 amino acids. CDR1 SGHDN and CDR2 FVKESK come from the germline V gene. The CDR3 coding sequence is TGTGCCAGCAGCCAAGGTCGGACTAGCGGGAGAATCTACAATGAGCAGTTCTTC. Translating gives CASSQGRTSGRIYNEQFF. Drawing the rest from reference TRBV14 and TRBJ2-1, the complete variable domain is EAGVTQFPSHSVIEKGQTVTLRCDPISGHDNLYWYRRVMGKEIKFLLHFVKESKQDESGMPNNRFLAERTGGTYSTLKVQPAELEDSGVYFCASSQGRTSGRIYNEQFFGPGTRLTVL.

The chain's CDR3 is CASSLRDLLMGTEAFF. CDR3 in DNA: TGTGCCAGCTCACTCCGGGACTTACTAATGGGCACTGAAGCTTTCTTT. V and J are TRBV18 and TRBJ1-1, with D maybe TRBD1 (5 bases). Per germline, CDR1 KGHSH and CDR2 LQKENI. Trimming took 4 bases from V and 4 from J, leaving 19 bases between them. CDR3 length: 16 residues.

This rearrangement joins TRBV27 to TRBJ2-7; 11 nucleotides match TRBD1. CDR1 is MNHEY, CDR2 SMNVEV, per germline (reference sequence). V lost 5 bases, J lost 1 base, and 13 bases stayed unmatched. The CDR3 is 18 amino acids. This CDR3 is CASSKGQGVGGSSYEQYF. CDR3 nucleotide sequence: TGTGCCAGCAGTAAGGGACAGGGGGTGGGGGGGAGTTCCTACGAGCAGTACTTC.

This rearrangement joins TRBV6-4 to TRBJ2-1; TRBD1 might be the D (7 bases). The CDR3 length is 16 residues. CDR1 is MRHNA, CDR2 SNTAGT, per germline. The germline V and J ends were trimmed by 5 bases and 0 bases, with 14 bases remaining between them. CDR3 protein: CASSLTGRFSYNEQFF. Here the CDR3 DNA reads TGTGCCAGCAGTCTGACAGGGAGGTTCTCCTACAATGAGCAGTTCTTC.

This sequence joins TRBV6-6 and TRBJ1-2; a weak D match, TRBD1 (5 bases). Germline CDR1 is MNHNY and CDR2 is SVGAGI (reference sequence). The V and J ends lost 5 bases and 6 bases respectively, with 19 bases between them. This CDR3 has 15 amino acids. The CDR3 reads CASSRAGFRFDGYTF. CDR3 DNA: TGTGCCAGCAGTCGCGCAGGGTTTCGCTTCGATGGCTACACCTTC.

The V gene is TRBV7-8, the J gene TRBJ2-1; TRBD2 matches 8 bases. The germline V gene has CDR1 SGHVS and CDR2 FQNEAQ. J gave up 0 bases and V 5 bases, and 3 bases lay outside the gene matches. CDR3 length equals 15 residues. The CDR3 protein is CASSKTSGSYNEQFF. The CDR3 region has the DNA TGTGCCAGCAGCAAAACTAGCGGCTCCTACAATGAGCAGTTCTTC.

The V and J genes are TRBV2 and TRBJ2-1, with 9 bases aligning to TRBD2. This CDR3 is built from 14 residues. CDR1 is SNHLY, CDR2 FYNNEI, per germline. V was pared by 7 bases and J by 8 bases, with 9 bases of the junction left unmatched. CDR3 bases: TGTGCCAGCAACGAGGCTAGCGGGATTGATGAGCAGTTCTTC. Translation: CASNEASGIDEQFF.

This clone has a single count. The genes are TRBV2 and TRBJ2-5; TRBD2 matches at 7 bases. Germline CDR1 reads SNHLY; CDR2 reads FYNNEI. This CDR3 region has 13 residues. Trimming cost V 6 bases and J 3 bases; bases outside gene matches: 4. The CDR3 region has the DNA TGTGCCAGCAGCCGGGAGGCAGAAGAGACCCAGTACTTC. This codes for CASSREAEETQYF.

The chain uses TRBV5-1 and TRBJ1-1, with D perhaps TRBD1 (5 bases). This CDR3 has 14 amino acids. V shed 2 bases and J shed 1 base, with 9 bases lying between them. The germline CDR1 and CDR2 sequences are SGHRS and YFSETQ. The DNA of the CDR3 is TGCGCCAGCAGCTTTAACGGACAGAACACTGAAGCTTTCTTT. Amino acid sequence: CASSFNGQNTEAFF.

V gene TRBV27 combines with J gene TRBJ2-1; D tentatively fits TRBD1 or TRBD2 (5 bases each). V gave up 5 bases and J gave up 8 bases, with 25 bases separating them. Per germline, CDR1 MNHEY and CDR2 SMNVEV (reference sequence). This CDR3 region has 17 residues. CDR3 DNA: TGTGCCAGCAGTCCTCCGGGACCGCTACCTCCTTGCCATGAGCAGTTCTTC. Protein sequence: CASSPPGPLPPCHEQFF.

This sequence joins TRBV10-3 and TRBJ1-1; D unresolved. The CDR3 has 14 amino acids. Trimming shortened V by 3 bases and J by 1 base, and 9 bases separated the two germline ends. Germline V lookup: CDR1 ENHRY, CDR2 SYGVKD. DNA of the CDR3: TGTGCCATCAGTGATTATGAAGGGAACACTGAAGCTTTCTTT. Its protein is CAISDYEGNTEAFF.

V and J are TRBV5-1 and TRBJ1-2; D is possibly TRBD1 (6 bases). Germline V CDR1 and CDR2: SGHRS, YFSETQ. The CDR3 spans 15 residues. V lost 0 bases, J lost 7 bases, and 16 bases lay in between. The CDR3 loop reads CASSLDAPGVSGYTF. For the CDR3, the DNA is TGCGCCAGCAGCTTGGATGCTCCAGGGGTCTCTGGCTACACCTTC.